Given below is one TCR beta chain in context. This clone's antigen is unknown. Base qualities were left out, and no much larger clone turns up one base away. TCRbeta CDR3 regions were amplified from genomic DNA using the immunoSEQ Assay, a bias-controlled multiplex PCR. The authors processed their data as follows. Nucleated cell counts per sample were estimated from amplification of reference gene primers within the assay. Sequence reads were collapsed and filtered to measure the absolute abundance of every unique TCRbeta CDR3 rearrangement. For each sample, productive Simpson clonality was calculated as the square root of Simpson's diversity index across productive rearrangements. TCRdb holds this immuneACCESS table with in-frame rearrangements only. Some clones are missing; in checked studies, unresolved V genes explain under half, and the rest has no known cause. V, J and clone size were drawn from that table, and D and trimming were deduced from the DNA. Counted in this sample were roughly 200,000 clones; approximately 83% of them appeared once. The ten largest clonotypes hold more than 2.5% of the sample.

V is pared back by 0 bases and J by 2 bases, with 13 bases lying between the germline termini. The CDR3 goes from the cysteine to the phenylalanine over 16 residues. This entry keeps only the CDR3 DNA: 48 bases, framed from base 1. Based on the germline V gene (reference sequence), the CDR1 and CDR2 sequences are GTSNPN and SVGIG. Whole blood was collected in K2EDTA tubes by collaborating institutions according to the institutions' own protocols. For TCRbeta analysis, collaborators shipped samples as frozen whole blood, isolated PBMCs, or DNA extracted from either of those sample types. These data come from a study of blood T cell repertoires in COVID-19 (dated by TCRdb to 2020 to 2021). For the wider study: The collaborator samples originated in the United States, Italy and Spain and spanned the acute and convalescent phases of COVID-19. The prospective study material was composed of cDNA or gDNA derived from T cells, B-cell-depleted T cells, or PBMCs. A freely available public database, intended as a resource for researchers studying the immune response to SARS-CoV-2, is where the repertoires were released. Samples came from the ongoing ImmuneRACE study (first 160 participants) plus 1,254 subjects from 6 global collaborators. Where available, HLA class I and class II types were taken from metadata supplied by the sample provider and were not determined by assay-based typing. Subjects who had been exposed to COVID-19, were actively infected with it, or had recovered from it provided the deeply sampled blood TCRbeta repertoires that made up the dataset. The sample metadata nearly always contained a de-identified subject ID, COVID-19 status, age in years and sex. The research as a whole found: The quantity of clinical and demographic metadata differed by source and by participant and was supplied without curation.

Here the chain combines TRBV30 and TRBJ2-2, with the D gene not clear enough to name. The sample comprised peripheral blood. The sequence was collected from a man in his 60s with acute or convalescent COVID-19. The nucleotides read TGTGCCTGGAGTGTACGTAGAGCCCTAAACACCGGGGAGCTGTTTTTT. Its translation reads: CAWSVRRALNTGELFF.